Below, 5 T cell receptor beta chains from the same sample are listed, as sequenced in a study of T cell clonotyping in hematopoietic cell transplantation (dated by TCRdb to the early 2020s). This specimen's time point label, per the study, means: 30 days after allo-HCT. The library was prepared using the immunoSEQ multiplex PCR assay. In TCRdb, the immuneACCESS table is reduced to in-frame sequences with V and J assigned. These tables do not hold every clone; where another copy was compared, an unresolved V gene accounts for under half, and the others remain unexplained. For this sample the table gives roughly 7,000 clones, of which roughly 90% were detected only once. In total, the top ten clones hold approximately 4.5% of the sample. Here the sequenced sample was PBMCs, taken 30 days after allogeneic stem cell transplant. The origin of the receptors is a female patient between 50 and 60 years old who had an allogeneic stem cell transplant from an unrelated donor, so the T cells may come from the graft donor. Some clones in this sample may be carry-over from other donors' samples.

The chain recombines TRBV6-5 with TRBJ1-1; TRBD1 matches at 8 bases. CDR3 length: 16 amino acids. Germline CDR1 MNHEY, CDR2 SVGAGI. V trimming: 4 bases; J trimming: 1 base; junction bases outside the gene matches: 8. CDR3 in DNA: TGTGCCAGCAGTTCCCGCCTGACAGGGGCGAACACTGAAGCTTTCTTT. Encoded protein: CASSSRLTGANTEAFF.

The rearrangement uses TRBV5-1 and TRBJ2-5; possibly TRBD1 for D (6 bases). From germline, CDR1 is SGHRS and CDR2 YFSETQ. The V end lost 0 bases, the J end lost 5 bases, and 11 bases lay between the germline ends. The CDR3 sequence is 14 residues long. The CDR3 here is CASSLAQGLETQYF. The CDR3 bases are TGCGCCAGCAGCTTGGCCCAGGGGTTGGAGACCCAGTACTTC. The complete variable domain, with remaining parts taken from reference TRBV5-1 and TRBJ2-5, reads KAGVTQTPRYLIKTRGQQVTLSCSPISGHRSVSWYQQTPGQGLQFLFEYFSETQRNKGNFPGRFSGRQFSNSRSEMNVSTLELGDSALYLCASSLAQGLETQYFGPGTRLLVL.

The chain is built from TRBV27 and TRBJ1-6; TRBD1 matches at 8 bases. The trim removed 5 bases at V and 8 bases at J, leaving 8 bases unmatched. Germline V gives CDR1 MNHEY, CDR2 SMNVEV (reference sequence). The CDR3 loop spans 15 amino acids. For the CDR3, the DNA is TGTGCCAGCAGTGGCCGGACAGGGAGCTATTCACCCCTCCACTTT. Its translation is CASSGRTGSYSPLHF.

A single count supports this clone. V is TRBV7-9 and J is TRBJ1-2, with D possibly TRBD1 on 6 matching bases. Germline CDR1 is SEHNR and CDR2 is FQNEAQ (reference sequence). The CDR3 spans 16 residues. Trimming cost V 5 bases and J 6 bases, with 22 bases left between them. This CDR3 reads CASSPFGQKKRDGYTF. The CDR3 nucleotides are TGTGCCAGCAGCCCATTTGGACAGAAAAAGCGAGATGGCTACACCTTC.

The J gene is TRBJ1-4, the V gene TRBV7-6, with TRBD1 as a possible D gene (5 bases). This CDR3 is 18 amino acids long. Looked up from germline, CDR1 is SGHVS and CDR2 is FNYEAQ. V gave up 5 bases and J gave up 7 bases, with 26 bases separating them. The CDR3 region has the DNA TGTGCCAGCAGCAAACGTCTACAGGTTGTCGGCCCCAGTGAAAAACTGTTTTTT. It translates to CASSKRLQVVGPSEKLFF.